The sequence of this T cell receptor beta chain was determined in a study of shared clonotypes between healthy human individuals. The protocol was immunoSEQ multiplex PCR, while the TCRdb copy is restricted to in-frame clones and leaves out a portion. This sample has around 2.1 million clones, with about 92% found just once. Naive CD8 cells lacked CD45RO, underwent positive selection for CCR7 and left out terminally differentiated effector memory CD45RA+ cells. Germline loops: CDR1 SGHVS, CDR2 FNYEAQ. The J segment lost 2 bases and the V segment lost 4 bases, leaving 6 bases of the junction unmatched. The CDR3 runs 15 residues.

This TCR was recovered from a man younger than 35 in good health. Some clones in this sample may be carry-over from other donors' samples. Sequencing was done on a sample of naive CD8+ T cells from PBMCs. This chain links TRBV7-6 with TRBJ2-3; TRBD1 matches at 7 bases. The chain's CDR3 is CASSSDRPFTDTQYF. CDR3 sequence (DNA): TGTGCCAGCAGCTCGGACAGGCCGTTCACAGATACGCAGTATTTT.